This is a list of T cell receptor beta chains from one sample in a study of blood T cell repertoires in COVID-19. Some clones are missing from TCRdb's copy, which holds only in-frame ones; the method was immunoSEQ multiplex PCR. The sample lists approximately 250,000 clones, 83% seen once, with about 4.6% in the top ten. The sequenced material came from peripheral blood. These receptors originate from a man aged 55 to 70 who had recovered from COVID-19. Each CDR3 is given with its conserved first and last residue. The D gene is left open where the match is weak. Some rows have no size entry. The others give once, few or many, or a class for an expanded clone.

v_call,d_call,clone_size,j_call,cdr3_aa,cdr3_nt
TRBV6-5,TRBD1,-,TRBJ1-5,CASKGGTAGQPQHF,TGTGCCAGCAAAGGGGGGACAGCCGGCCAGCCCCAGCATTTT
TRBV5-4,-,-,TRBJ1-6,CASSFRQGSSPLHF,TGTGCCAGCAGCTTTAGGCAGGGTTCCTCACCCCTCCACTTT
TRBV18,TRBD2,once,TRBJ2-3,CASSPPSSGGTSSTDTQYF,TGTGCCAGCTCACCCCCCTCTAGCGGGGGAACTTCTAGCACAGATACGCAGTATTTT
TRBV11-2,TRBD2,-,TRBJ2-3,CASSLSLAGQTDTQYF,TGTGCCAGCAGCTTATCTCTAGCGGGGCAAACAGATACGCAGTATTTT
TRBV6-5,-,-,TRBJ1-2,CASSRGAFYGYTF,TGTGCCAGCAGCCGGGGGGCCTTCTATGGCTACACCTTC
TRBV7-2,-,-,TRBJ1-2,CASSANTGNYGYTF,TGTGCCAGCAGCGCGAACACAGGGAACTATGGCTACACCTTC
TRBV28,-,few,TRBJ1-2,CASSLTGLGYGYTF,TGTGCCAGCAGTCTCACAGGGCTCGGGTATGGCTACACCTTC
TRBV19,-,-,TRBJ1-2,CASSREGRAYGYTF,TGTGCCAGTAGTAGGGAGGGACGGGCCTATGGCTACACCTTC
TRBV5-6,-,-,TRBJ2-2,CASSLPRQWGTGELFF,TGTGCCAGCAGCTTGCCGAGACAGTGGGGCACCGGGGAGCTGTTTTTT
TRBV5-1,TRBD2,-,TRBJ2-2,CASSWSGAGGTGELFF,TGCGCCAGCAGCTGGAGCGGAGCGGGAGGGACCGGGGAGCTGTTTTTT
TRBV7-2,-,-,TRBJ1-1,CASSSRPGTANTEAFF,TGTGCCAGCAGCTCCCGCCCGGGGACTGCGAACACTGAAGCTTTCTTT
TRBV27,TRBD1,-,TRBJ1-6,CASSVGQGFSPLHF,TGTGCCAGCAGTGTGGGACAGGGTTTCTCACCCCTCCACTTT
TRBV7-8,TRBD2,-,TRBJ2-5,CASNLPRGGSETQYF,TGTGCCAGCAACCTCCCCCGGGGGGGATCGGAGACCCAGTACTTC
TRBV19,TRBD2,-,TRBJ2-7,CASSRGLAGAYEQYF,TGTGCCAGTAGTCGTGGACTAGCGGGGGCCTACGAGCAGTACTTC
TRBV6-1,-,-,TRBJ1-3,CASSEYPGTGNTIYF,TGTGCCAGCAGTGAATACCCAGGAACTGGAAACACCATATATTTT
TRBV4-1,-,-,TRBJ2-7,CASSQSGYEQYF,TGCGCCAGCAGCCAATCAGGGTACGAGCAGTACTTC
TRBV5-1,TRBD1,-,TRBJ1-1,CASSSQTGVRNTEAFF,TGCGCCAGCAGCTCTCAAACAGGGGTCAGGAACACTGAAGCTTTCTTT
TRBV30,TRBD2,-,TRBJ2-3,CAWSDIPLVRGAYHPGVNTQYF,TGTGCCTGGAGCGATATTCCCCTCGTGCGGGGGGCTTACCATCCTGGGGTTAATACGCAGTATTTT
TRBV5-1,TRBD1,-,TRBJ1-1,CASSLRTGGNTEAFF,TGCGCCAGCAGCCTCCGGACAGGGGGCAACACTGAAGCTTTCTTT
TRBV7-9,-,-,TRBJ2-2,CASGGEGELFF,TGTGCCAGCGGCGGTGAGGGGGAGCTGTTTTTT
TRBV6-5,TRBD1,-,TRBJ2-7,CASSRDRTENEQYF,TGTGCCAGCAGTAGGGACAGGACAGAAAACGAGCAGTACTTC
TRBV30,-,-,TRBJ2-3,CAWSWGADTQYF,TGTGCCTGGAGTTGGGGGGCAGATACGCAGTATTTT
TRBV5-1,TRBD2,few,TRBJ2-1,CASSLGTSGGSHEQFF,TGCGCCAGCAGCTTGGGGACTAGCGGGGGGAGTCATGAGCAGTTCTTC
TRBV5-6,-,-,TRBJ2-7,CASSQQPSYEQYF,TGTGCCAGCAGCCAACAGCCCTCGTACGAGCAGTACTTC
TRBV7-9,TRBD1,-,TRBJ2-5,CASSLGTGRETQYF,TGTGCCAGCAGCTTGGGGACAGGGAGAGAGACCCAGTACTTC
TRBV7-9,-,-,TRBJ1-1,CASSSGLYTEAFF,TGTGCCAGCAGCTCCGGACTTTACACTGAAGCTTTCTTT
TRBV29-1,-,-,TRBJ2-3,CSVALHTTDTQYF,TGCAGCGTCGCACTACACACCACAGATACGCAGTATTTT
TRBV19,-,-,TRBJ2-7,CASSMGGRRGAHYEQYF,TGTGCCAGTAGTATGGGTGGACGCCGGGGGGCGCATTACGAGCAGTACTTC
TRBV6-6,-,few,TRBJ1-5,CASSYGGGNQPQHF,TGTGCCAGCAGTTACGGAGGGGGCAATCAGCCCCAGCATTTT
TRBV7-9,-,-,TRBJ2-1,CASSLGGPDEQFF,TGTGCCAGCAGCTTAGGAGGGCCGGATGAGCAGTTCTTC
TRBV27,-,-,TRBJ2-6,CASSPLSGANVLTF,TGTGCCAGCAGTCCCCTCTCTGGGGCCAACGTCCTGACTTTC
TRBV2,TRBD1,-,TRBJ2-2,CASRAWVGQGTGELFF,TGTGCCAGCAGGGCATGGGTGGGACAGGGCACCGGGGAGCTGTTTTTT
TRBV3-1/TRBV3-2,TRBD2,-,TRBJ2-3,CASSGLAGSDTQYF,TGTGCCAGCAGCGGACTAGCGGGCTCAGATACGCAGTATTTT
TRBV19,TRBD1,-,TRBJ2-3,CASSIRDRRQRDTDTQYF,TGTGCCAGTAGTATCAGGGACAGACGACAACGAGACACAGATACGCAGTATTTT
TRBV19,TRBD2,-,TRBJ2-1,CASKNPGTRGYNEQFF,TGTGCCAGTAAAAACCCCGGGACTAGGGGTTACAATGAGCAGTTCTTC
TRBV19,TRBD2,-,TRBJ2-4,CASSSAGGLADENIQYF,TGTGCCAGTAGTAGCGCCGGGGGACTAGCGGACGAAAACATTCAGTACTTC
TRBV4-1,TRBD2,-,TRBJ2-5,CASSQVGFREGGETQYF,TGCGCCAGCAGCCAAGTGGGCTTCCGGGAGGGGGGGGAGACCCAGTACTTC
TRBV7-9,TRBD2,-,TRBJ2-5,CASSPFSGRNGTQYF,TGTGCCAGCAGCCCCTTTAGCGGGAGGAACGGGACCCAGTACTTC
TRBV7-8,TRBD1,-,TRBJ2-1,CASSLAQSRGQKNEQFF,TGTGCCAGCAGCTTAGCGCAGAGCAGGGGGCAAAAAAATGAGCAGTTCTTC
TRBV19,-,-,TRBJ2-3,CASSIGLGTDTQYF,TGTGCCAGTAGTATCGGGTTGGGCACAGATACGCAGTATTTT
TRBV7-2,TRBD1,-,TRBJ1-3,CASSPRQGSGNTIYF,TGTGCCAGCAGCCCCCGACAGGGTTCTGGAAACACCATATATTTT
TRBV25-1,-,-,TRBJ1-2,CASSEAPGFYGYTF,TGTGCCAGCAGTGAGGCTCCAGGCTTTTATGGCTACACCTTC
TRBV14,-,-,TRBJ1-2,CASSQFRGAGYTF,TGTGCCAGCAGCCAATTCCGGGGGGCCGGCTACACCTTC
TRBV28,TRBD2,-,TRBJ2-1,CASRLTSGTYNEQFF,TGTGCCAGCAGGCTCACTAGCGGGACATACAATGAGCAGTTCTTC
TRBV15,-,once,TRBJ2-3,CATPRSCTDTQYF,TGTGCCACCCCACGGAGCTGCACAGATACGCAGTATTTT